Sequencing of this TCR beta chain was carried out in a study of identical twins. Template switching introduced a universal primer site, and the cDNA bore unique molecular identifiers. TCRdb passed the 5' RACE reads through MiXCR, listing each CDR3 protein once. The table has 100,000 to 110,000 distinct CDR3 sequences, 5.9% seen once. Concerning this clonotype: Antigen: not known.

Study conclusions and caveats: Abundant beta clonotypes from cord blood bore fewer insertions; memory repertoires lacked this pattern.

The receptor was isolated from a woman in her forties or fifties in good health. Sequencing input: memory T cells sorted from blood.

The CDR3 bases are TGTGCCAGCTCACCACCGGGGATCTATGAGCAGTTCTTC. It specifies CASSPPGIYEQFF. This chain joins TRBV18 and TRBJ2-1; D remains unclear. The germline gives CDR1 KGHSH, CDR2 LQKENI. V shed 0 bases and J shed 8 bases, with 8 bases lying between them. The CDR3 covers 13 residues.